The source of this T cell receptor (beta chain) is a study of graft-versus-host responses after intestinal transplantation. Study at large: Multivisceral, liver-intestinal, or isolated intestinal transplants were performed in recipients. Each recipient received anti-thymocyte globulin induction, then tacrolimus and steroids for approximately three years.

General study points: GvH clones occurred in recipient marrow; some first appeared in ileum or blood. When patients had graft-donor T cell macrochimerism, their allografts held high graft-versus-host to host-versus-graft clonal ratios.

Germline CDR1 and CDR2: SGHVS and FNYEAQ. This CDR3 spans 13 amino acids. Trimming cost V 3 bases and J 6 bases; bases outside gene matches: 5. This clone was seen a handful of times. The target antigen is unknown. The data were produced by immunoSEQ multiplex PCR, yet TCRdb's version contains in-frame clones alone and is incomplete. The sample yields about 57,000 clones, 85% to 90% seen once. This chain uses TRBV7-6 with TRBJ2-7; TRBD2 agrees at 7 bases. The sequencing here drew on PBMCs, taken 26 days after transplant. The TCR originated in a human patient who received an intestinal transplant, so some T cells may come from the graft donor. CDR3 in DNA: TGTGCCAGCAGCTTCGGGGTAGCGGGCGAGCAGTACTTC. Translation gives CASSFGVAGEQYF.